Given below is one TCR beta chain in context. Per the authors' pipeline: Quantification of nucleated cells was approximated via reference gene primer amplification. Some clones are missing from TCRdb's copy, which holds only in-frame ones; the method was immunoSEQ multiplex PCR. Clone size and the V and J calls come from that table; the DNA yielded D and trimming. Among under 300,000 clones listed, about four fifths were seen once. This entry belongs to a study of blood T cell repertoires in COVID-19. Overall study: The study drew acute and convalescent COVID-19 samples from the United States, Italy and Spain. The analysed material was cDNA or gDNA that came from T cells, B-cell-depleted T cells, or PBMCs.

The CDR3 extends over 13 amino acids. Germline CDR1 SEHNR, CDR2 FQNEAQ (reference sequence). V gave up 6 bases and J gave up 4 bases, with 12 bases separating them. The TCR originated in a middle-aged woman who had recovered from COVID-19. The chain employs TRBV7-9 and TRBJ1-1; a weak D match, TRBD1 (5 bases). Sequenced material: peripheral blood. The CDR3 nucleotides are TGTGCCAGCAGTTCCGCGGGGGTCACTGAAGCTTTCTTT. Translating it yields CASSSAGVTEAFF.